A selection of T cell receptor beta chains follows, all from one sample in a study of cytomegalovirus exposure and HLA in healthy donors. Profiling relied on immunoSEQ multiplex PCR, and the TCRdb table lists in-frame clones only, not all of them. The table shows approximately 99,000 clones, with about four fifths occurring only once. The specimen sequenced was PBMCs. These receptors all stem from a man in his forties in good health and CMV-seropositive. Each CDR3 is given with its conserved first and last residue. A D gene is named only where the DNA matches it firmly. Clone size, where shown, is once, few, many, or a class for clones that have expanded.

V gene	clone size	CDR3 length	D gene	J gene	CDR3 DNA	CDR3 protein
TRBV9	-	15	-	TRBJ2-3	TGTGCCAGCAGCGCTGCTTCGGGGTCTAAAGATACGCAGTATTTT	CASSAASGSKDTQYF
TRBV27	-	14	-	TRBJ1-1	TGTGCCAGCAGTTTTTACAGGGCGAACACTGAAGCTTTCTTT	CASSFYRANTEAFF
TRBV7-2	once	14	-	TRBJ2-5	TGTGCCAGCAAGACTGACAGGAACCAAGAGACCCAGTACTTC	CASKTDRNQETQYF
TRBV6-6	-	16	TRBD2	TRBJ2-2	TGTGCCAGCAGTTCACGGACTAGCGGGAGTACCGGGGAGCTGTTTTTT	CASSSRTSGSTGELFF
TRBV7-9	-	15	TRBD2	TRBJ2-1	TGTGCCAGCAGCTCACTCGGACTAGCGACCAATGAGCAGTTCTTC	CASSSLGLATNEQFF
TRBV5-4	-	15	-	TRBJ2-7	TGTGCCAGCAGCCCCCCCGGACTATCCACCTACGAGCAGTACTTC	CASSPPGLSTYEQYF
TRBV5-1	once	14	-	TRBJ1-5	TGCGCCAGCAGCTTGAACGGCCGAGGTCAGCCCCAGCATTTT	CASSLNGRGQPQHF
TRBV9	few	15	-	TRBJ1-1	TGTGCCAGCAGCGCCCTGGACAGCCTGAACACTGAAGCTTTCTTT	CASSALDSLNTEAFF
TRBV27	-	15	TRBD1	TRBJ2-1	TGTGCCAGCAGGGGGGGAGGGACAGGGGCAGGTGAGCAGTTCTTC	CASRGGGTGAGEQFF
TRBV6-1	few	14	-	TRBJ1-1	TGTGCCAGCAGTTTGGAAGGCGGGGACACTGAAGCTTTCTTT	CASSLEGGDTEAFF
TRBV5-1	-	13	-	TRBJ1-1	TGCGCCAGCAGCTTGGCAGAGAACACTGAAGCTTTCTTT	CASSLAENTEAFF
TRBV11-2	-	17	TRBD2	TRBJ2-1	TGTGCCAGCAGCCCCCCTTGGGGCAGCGGGAGGGATAATGAGCAGTTCTTC	CASSPPWGSGRDNEQFF
TRBV27	-	16	-	TRBJ2-6	TGTGCCAGCAGGTCATCTCAGCGAACTGGGGCCAACGTCCTGACTTTC	CASRSSQRTGANVLTF
TRBV7-8	-	16	TRBD2	TRBJ2-7	TGTGCCAGCAGCTTAGAGGGGACTAGCGGGAGTTACGAGCAGTACTTC	CASSLEGTSGSYEQYF
TRBV10-3	-	16	TRBD1	TRBJ1-1	TGTGCCATCAGTAGGGACAGGGCGGGATTGGGGGATGAAGCTTTCTTT	CAISRDRAGLGDEAFF
TRBV9	-	14	TRBD1	TRBJ1-6	TGTGCCAGCAGCGTTGACAGGGGACGGTCACCCCTCCACTTT	CASSVDRGRSPLHF
TRBV14	-	16	TRBD2	TRBJ2-5	TGTGCCAGCAGCCGCCTTACTAGCGGGAGGTGGAAGACCCAGTACTTC	CASSRLTSGRWKTQYF
TRBV20-1	-	11	-	TRBJ2-7	TGCAGTGCTAGGAACCCCTACGAGCAGTACTTC	CSARNPYEQYF
TRBV7-2	-	18	TRBD2	TRBJ2-1	TGTGCCAGCAGCTTAAAAAGGGGAGCGGGAAACTCCTACAATGAGCAGTTCTTC	CASSLKRGAGNSYNEQFF
TRBV5-1	-	15	-	TRBJ1-3	TGCGCCAGCAGCTTGGCTGGCCAAACTGGAAACACCATATATTTT	CASSLAGQTGNTIYF
TRBV19	-	18	TRBD1	TRBJ1-1	TGTGCCAGTACCTTGAGGACAGGGGCTGAGGTCTCGGTCACTGAAGCTTTCTTT	CASTLRTGAEVSVTEAFF
TRBV28	-	16	-	TRBJ1-4	TGTGCCACTCTCAATGGCCTCAGTGCAACTAATGAAAAACTGTTTTTT	CATLNGLSATNEKLFF
TRBV6-6	-	13	-	TRBJ2-7	TGTGCCAGCAGTCGTACCAGGGGCTACGAGCAGTACTTC	CASSRTRGYEQYF
TRBV27	once	13	-	TRBJ2-7	TGTGCCAGCAGTCTCGGGACAATGTACGAGCAGTACTTC	CASSLGTMYEQYF
TRBV6-5	-	14	TRBD1	TRBJ1-6	TGTGCCAGCAGTTTCGACAGGGGGAATTCACCCCTCCACTTT	CASSFDRGNSPLHF
TRBV2	-	15	TRBD2	TRBJ2-1	TGTGCCAGCAGACTAGCGGGAGCGAGGGGCAATGAGCAGTTCTTC	CASRLAGARGNEQFF
TRBV7-6	-	16	-	TRBJ2-4	TGTGCCAGCAGCTTCCCATTGAGGGACACCAAAAACATTCAGTACTTC	CASSFPLRDTKNIQYF
TRBV5-3	few	15	-	TRBJ1-3	TGTGCCAGAAGTACGACTCCTGTCTCTGGAAACACCATATATTTT	CARSTTPVSGNTIYF
TRBV10-2	-	13	-	TRBJ2-1	TGCGCCAGCGCGGGGGCCCCCGAGCTTGAGCAGTTCTTC	CASAGAPELEQFF
TRBV4-2	-	15	-	TRBJ2-7	TGTGCCAGCAGCCAAGATTGGGGGACTTCCTACGAGCAGTACTTC	CASSQDWGTSYEQYF
TRBV29-1	-	13	-	TRBJ1-1	TGCAGCGTTGAAATTTCCAGAGGCACTGAAGCTTTCTTT	CSVEISRGTEAFF
TRBV28	-	14	-	TRBJ2-5	TGTGCCAGCAGTTTTCCCAGGGTCCAAGAGACCCAGTACTTC	CASSFPRVQETQYF
TRBV27	-	15	TRBD1	TRBJ2-7	TGTGCCAGCAGTCAACAGGGGTTTGGAGACCACGAGCAGTACTTC	CASSQQGFGDHEQYF
TRBV2	once	15	TRBD1	TRBJ1-2	TGTGCCAGCAGTGTCGGGACAGGGGGAGGCTATGGCTACACCTTC	CASSVGTGGGYGYTF
TRBV10-3	-	15	TRBD2	TRBJ2-3	TGTGCCATCAGTGCGGGGGGGGGAGTTACAGATACGCAGTATTTT	CAISAGGGVTDTQYF
TRBV2	-	14	-	TRBJ2-2	TGTGCCAGCAGTGCTGGCCAATACACCGGGGAGCTGTTTTTT	CASSAGQYTGELFF
TRBV14	few	15	-	TRBJ1-6	TGTGCCAGCAGCAGCCAGGGGATTAGGAATTCACCCCTCCACTTT	CASSSQGIRNSPLHF
TRBV5-1	-	14	-	TRBJ2-7	TGCGCCAGCGGCCTCCCCGGGGTACCCAACGAGCAGTACTTC	CASGLPGVPNEQYF
TRBV7-8	-	17	-	TRBJ1-1	TGTGCCAGCAGCCGCCCGGGGAGGACGCGACTAAACACTGAAGCTTTCTTT	CASSRPGRTRLNTEAFF
TRBV29-1	-	19	TRBD2	TRBJ2-1	TGCAGCGTCACCGGAGGGACTAGCGGGAGACCGGGCTCCTACAATGAGCAGTTCTTC	CSVTGGTSGRPGSYNEQFF
TRBV5-6	few	17	TRBD1	TRBJ2-1	TGTGCCAGCAGCTTCGGGACAGGGGGCTATGCGGACAATGAGCAGTTCTTC	CASSFGTGGYADNEQFF
TRBV5-4	-	13	-	TRBJ1-2	TGTGCCAGCAGCTTGGGACTCAACTATGGCTACACCTTC	CASSLGLNYGYTF
TRBV5-8	-	15	TRBD1	TRBJ2-1	TGTGCCAGCAGCTCTCAGGGGGCGCGTTTTGGTGAGCAGTTCTTC	CASSSQGARFGEQFF
TRBV6-6	-	16	-	TRBJ1-3	TGTGCCACCACCCCAGGGGCCGGAAAGTCTGGAAACACCATATATTTT	CATTPGAGKSGNTIYF
TRBV7-9	-	15	TRBD1	TRBJ2-5	TGTGCCAGCAGCGTCGGGACAGGGTCGAGAGAGACCCAGTACTTC	CASSVGTGSRETQYF
TRBV20-1	-	11	-	TRBJ2-1	TGCAGTGCTAGGGCCAACAATGAGCAGTTCTTC	CSARANNEQFF
TRBV6-5	few	14	TRBD1	TRBJ1-1	TGTGCCAGCAGTGACCAGACAGGGGGGACTGAAGCTTTCTTT	CASSDQTGGTEAFF
TRBV6-6	few	13	-	TRBJ2-1	TGTGCCAGCGCCCTTACAGGCTACAATGAGCAGTTCTTC	CASALTGYNEQFF
TRBV6-1	-	15	TRBD1	TRBJ1-5	TGTGCCAGCAGTGAGGAACGAGGGGGCTCTCAGCCCCAGCATTTT	CASSEERGGSQPQHF
TRBV9	few	18	TRBD1	TRBJ2-6	TGTGCCAGCAGCGTAGCTCTTAGAGGGGGCACGGGGGCCAACGTCCTGACTTTC	CASSVALRGGTGANVLTF
TRBV6-5	-	13	-	TRBJ2-7	TGTGCCAGCAGTAGACCCACAGGTCGCGAGCAGTACTTC	CASSRPTGREQYF
TRBV9	-	13	-	TRBJ2-3	TGTGCCAGCAGCGCCGAGGGCACAGATACGCAGTATTTT	CASSAEGTDTQYF
TRBV30	-	14	TRBD1	TRBJ1-5	TGTGCCGGAAACCTCCAGGGACAGCGAGAACCCCAGCATTTT	CAGNLQGQREPQHF
TRBV11-3	few	14	-	TRBJ2-3	TGTGCCAGCAGCCGGACTCTAGACACAGATACGCAGTATTTT	CASSRTLDTDTQYF
TRBV11-2	-	16	-	TRBJ2-2	TGTGCCAGCAGCTTAGCTTCCCCCGCGAACACCGGGGAGCTGTTTTTT	CASSLASPANTGELFF